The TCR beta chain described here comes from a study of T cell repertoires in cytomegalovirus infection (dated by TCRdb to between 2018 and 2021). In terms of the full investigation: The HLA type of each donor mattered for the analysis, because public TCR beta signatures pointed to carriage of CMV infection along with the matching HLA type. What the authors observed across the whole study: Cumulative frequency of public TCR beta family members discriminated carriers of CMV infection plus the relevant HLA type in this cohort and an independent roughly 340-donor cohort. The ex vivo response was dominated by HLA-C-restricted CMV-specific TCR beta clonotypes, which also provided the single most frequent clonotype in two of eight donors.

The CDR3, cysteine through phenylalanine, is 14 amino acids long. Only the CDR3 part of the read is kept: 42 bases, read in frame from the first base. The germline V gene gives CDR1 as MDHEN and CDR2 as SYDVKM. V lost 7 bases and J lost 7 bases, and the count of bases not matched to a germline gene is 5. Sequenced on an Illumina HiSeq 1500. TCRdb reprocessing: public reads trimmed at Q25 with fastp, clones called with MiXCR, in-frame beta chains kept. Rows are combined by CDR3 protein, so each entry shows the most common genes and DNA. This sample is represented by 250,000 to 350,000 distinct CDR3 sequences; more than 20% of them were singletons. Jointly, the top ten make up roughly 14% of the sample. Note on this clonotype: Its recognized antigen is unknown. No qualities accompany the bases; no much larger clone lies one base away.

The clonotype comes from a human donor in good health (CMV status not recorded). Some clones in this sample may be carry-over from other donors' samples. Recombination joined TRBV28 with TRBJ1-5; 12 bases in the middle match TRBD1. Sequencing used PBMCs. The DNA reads TGTGCCAGCACGGGACAGGGGGCGAGGCAGCCCCAGCATTTT. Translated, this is CASTGQGARQPQHF. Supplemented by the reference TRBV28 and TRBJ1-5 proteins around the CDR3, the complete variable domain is DVKVTQSSRYLVKRTGEKVFLECVQDMDHENMFWYRQDPGLGLRLIYFSYDVKMKEKGDIPEGYSVSREKKERFSLILESASTNQTSMYLCASTGQGARQPQHFGDGTRLSIL.